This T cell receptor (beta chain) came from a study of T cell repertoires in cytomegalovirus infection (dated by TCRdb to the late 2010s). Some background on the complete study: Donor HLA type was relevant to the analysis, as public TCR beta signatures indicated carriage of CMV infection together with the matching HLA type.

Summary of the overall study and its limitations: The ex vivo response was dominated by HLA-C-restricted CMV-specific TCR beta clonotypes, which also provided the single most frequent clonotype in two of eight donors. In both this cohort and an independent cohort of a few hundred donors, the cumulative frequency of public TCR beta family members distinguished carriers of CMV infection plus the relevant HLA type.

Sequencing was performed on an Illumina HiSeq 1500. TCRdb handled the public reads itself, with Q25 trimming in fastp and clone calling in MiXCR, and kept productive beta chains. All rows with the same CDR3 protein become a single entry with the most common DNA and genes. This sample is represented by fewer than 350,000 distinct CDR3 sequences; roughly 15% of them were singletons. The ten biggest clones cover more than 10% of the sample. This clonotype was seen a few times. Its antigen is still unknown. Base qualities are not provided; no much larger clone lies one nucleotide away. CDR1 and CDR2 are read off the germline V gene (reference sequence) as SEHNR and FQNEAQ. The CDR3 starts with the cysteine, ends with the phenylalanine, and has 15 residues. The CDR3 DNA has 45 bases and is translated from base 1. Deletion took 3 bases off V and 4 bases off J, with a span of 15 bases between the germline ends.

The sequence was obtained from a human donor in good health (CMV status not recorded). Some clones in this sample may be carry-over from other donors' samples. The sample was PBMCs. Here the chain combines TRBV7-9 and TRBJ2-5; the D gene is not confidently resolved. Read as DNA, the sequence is TGTGCCAGCAGCTTCCTAGGTAGAATTGGAGAGACCCAGTACTTC. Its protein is CASSFLGRIGETQYF.